The 22 T cell receptor beta chains below come from one sample, sequenced in a study of blood T cell repertoires in COVID-19. TCRdb's copy holds only in-frame clones and misses some; the assay was immunoSEQ multiplex PCR. Of roughly 180,000 clones listed, less than 90% were seen once; the top ten hold around 20%. The sample comprised peripheral blood. Source of these receptors: a man aged 65 to 79 with active or convalescent COVID-19.

The chain is built from TRBV5-1 and TRBJ2-4; D might be TRBD2 (6 bases). The CDR3 covers 13 residues. Germline loops: CDR1 SGHRS, CDR2 YFSETQ. V was pared by 4 bases and J by 8 bases, with 13 bases between. The DNA for the CDR3 is TGCGCCAGCAGCCTCGGGGGAGCGGACATTCAGTACTTC. Residues: CASSLGGADIQYF.

This rearrangement joins TRBV7-3 to TRBJ2-1; possible D gene TRBD2, 6 bases. Germline V CDR1 and CDR2: SGHTA, FQGTGA. Trimming stripped 4 bases from V and 5 bases from J, with 18 bases between. The CDR3 is 16 amino acids. In DNA form, the CDR3 reads TGTGCCAGCAGCTCCGCAATTGGGACTCGCGACAATGAGCAGTTCTTC. Translation gives CASSSAIGTRDNEQFF.

This clone occurred a few times. The rearrangement links TRBV19 to TRBJ1-1; D not certain. V dropped 5 bases and J dropped 5 bases, with 12 bases sitting between them. The CDR3 runs to 13 residues. Germline loops: CDR1 LNHDA, CDR2 SQIVND (reference sequence). The CDR3 DNA reads as TGTGCCAGTAGTCGGGTGGCGGGGACTGAAGCTTTCTTT. Amino acid sequence: CASSRVAGTEAFF.

This chain connects TRBV18 to TRBJ2-1; possible D gene TRBD1, 7 bases. The V gene lost 4 bases and the J gene lost 5 bases, with 21 bases spanning the gap. CDR1 is KGHSH and CDR2 is LQKENI in the germline V gene. The CDR3 covers 17 residues. CDR3 amino acids: CASSLFTGDRSDNEQFF. The CDR3 DNA reads TGTGCCAGCTCACTCTTTACGGGGGACAGATCTGACAATGAGCAGTTCTTC.

The chain links TRBV6-5 to TRBJ1-2; TRBD1 might be the D (6 bases). Per the germline V gene, CDR1 is MNHEY and CDR2 is SVGAGI. V was cut by 10 bases and J by 3 bases, with 18 bases left in between. The CDR3 length is 14 residues. Here the CDR3 DNA reads TGTGCCACGAGAAGGCAGGGGCGATACTATGGCTACACCTTC. Amino acids: CATRRQGRYYGYTF.

The rearrangement uses TRBV27 and TRBJ1-2; no reliable D call. This CDR3 spans 14 amino acids. The ends were cut back, 7 bases at V and 0 bases at J, with 12 bases in the middle. Looked up from germline, CDR1 is MNHEY and CDR2 is SMNVEV (reference sequence). CDR3 amino acids: CASKVTGANYGYTF. The DNA for the CDR3 is TGTGCCAGCAAGGTGACCGGGGCTAACTATGGCTACACCTTC.

The chain recombines TRBV29-1 with TRBJ2-7, with 7 bases fitting TRBD1. This CDR3 contains 14 residues. Germline CDR1 and CDR2: SQVTM and ANQGSEA. Unmatched junction bases numbered 7, after V lost 0 bases and J lost 5 bases. The CDR3 sequence is CSVEDRHRGNEQYF. CDR3 DNA: TGCAGCGTTGAAGATCGACACAGGGGCAACGAGCAGTACTTC.

V is TRBV7-9 and J is TRBJ2-7; TRBD2 agrees at 8 bases. The ends lost 3 bases at V and 4 bases at J; junction bases unmatched: 14. The CDR3 is 17 residues long. In germline, CDR1 is SEHNR, CDR2 FQNEAQ (reference sequence). The CDR3 reads CASSLDRGVAGSYEQYF. CDR3 nucleotide sequence: TGTGCCAGCAGCTTGGACCGCGGAGTAGCGGGAAGTTACGAGCAGTACTTC. The full variable domain, its missing parts supplied by reference TRBV7-9 and TRBJ2-7, is DTGVSQNPRHKITKRGQNVTFRCDPISEHNRLYWYRQTLGQGPEFLTYFQNEAQLEKSRLLSDRFSAERPKGSFSTLEIQRTEQGDSAMYLCASSLDRGVAGSYEQYFGPGTRLTVT.

The V call is TRBV18, the J call TRBJ1-5; D call uncertain. Germline CDR1 reads KGHSH; CDR2 reads LQKENI. CDR3 length equals 14 residues. V lost 0 bases to trimming and J lost 1 base, with 4 bases between them. CDR3 sequence: CASSPPGSNQPQHF. The CDR3 bases are TGTGCCAGCTCACCACCTGGCAGCAATCAGCCCCAGCATTTT.

This clone has a handful of counts. J is TRBJ2-7 and V is TRBV5-4, with 7 bases fitting TRBD1. The CDR3 has 15 amino acids. Germline CDR1 and CDR2: SGHNT and YYREEE (reference sequence). Trimming removed 5 bases from V and 2 bases from J; junction bases left unmatched: 10. CDR3 in DNA: TGTGCCAGCAGTTTCCCAGGGGGTACGGCCTACGAGCAGTACTTC. Protein: CASSFPGGTAYEQYF.

The chain uses TRBV6-6 and TRBJ1-5; D unclear. The germline V and J ends were trimmed by 6 bases and 4 bases, with 13 bases remaining between them. Germline V gene sequence: CDR1 MNHNY, CDR2 SVGAGI (reference sequence). The CDR3 length is 14 residues. The CDR3 bases are TGTGCCAGCAGCCGCACCGAGGCGAATCAGCCCCAGCATTTT. Translation: CASSRTEANQPQHF.

The rearrangement joins TRBV5-1 to TRBJ1-2; no definite D call. CDR1 and CDR2 (germline): SGHRS, YFSETQ. The CDR3 runs 14 residues. V was shortened by 1 base and J by 3 bases, with 10 bases between the two germline ends. CDR3 nucleotide sequence: TGCGCCAGCAGCTTGAAAAGGGAGGACTATGGCTACACCTTC. Amino acids: CASSLKREDYGYTF.

The chain employs TRBV6-2 or TRBV6-3 and TRBJ1-1, with TRBD1 matching 10 bases. Per the germline V gene, CDR1 is MNHEY and CDR2 is SVGEGT. Trimming at V came to 0 bases and at J to 0 bases, leaving 7 bases not matched to a gene. This CDR3 has 18 amino acids. CDR3: CASSYSIGTGAMNTEAFF. Here the CDR3 DNA reads TGTGCCAGCAGTTACTCGATCGGGACAGGGGCGATGAACACTGAAGCTTTCTTT.

This chain's CDR3 is CASSQDRISGGLTDTQYF. CDR3 coding DNA: TGCGCCAGCAGCCAAGATAGGATTAGCGGGGGCCTCACAGATACGCAGTATTTT. The V call is TRBV4-3, the J call TRBJ2-3, with 9 bases matching TRBD2. Trimming cost V 0 bases and J 2 bases; bases outside gene matches: 9. This CDR3 spans 18 amino acids. Germline CDR1 reads LGHNA; CDR2 reads YSLEER.

This rearrangement joins TRBV24-1 to TRBJ2-1, with 14 bases that match TRBD2. The ends lost 8 bases at V and 7 bases at J; junction bases unmatched: 12. CDR1 is KGHDR, CDR2 SFDVKD, per germline. This CDR3 is built from 17 residues. The CDR3 loop is CATTSETSGGVGNEQFF. In DNA, the CDR3 is TGTGCCACCACTTCCGAGACTAGCGGGGGGGTGGGGAATGAGCAGTTCTTC.

V and J are TRBV4-3 and TRBJ1-2; weak D call: TRBD1 (5 bases). From germline, CDR1 is LGHNA and CDR2 YSLEER. CDR3 size: 15 residues. V was cut by 0 bases and J by 2 bases, with 10 bases left in between. The CDR3 is CASSQDLPGNYGYTF. The DNA of the CDR3 is TGCGCCAGCAGCCAAGATCTCCCAGGGAACTATGGCTACACCTTC.

The chain has TRBV11-2 and TRBJ2-7, with D tentatively TRBD2 (5 bases). The CDR3 contains 15 residues. V lost 1 base, J lost 3 bases, and 13 bases lay in between. Germline V lookup: CDR1 SGHAT, CDR2 FQNNGV. The CDR3 loop reads CASSLGEGLNYEQYF. CDR3 nucleotides: TGTGCCAGCAGCTTAGGGGAAGGACTCAACTACGAGCAGTACTTC.

Comments on this clone: Other DNA sequences in this specimen translate into the identical CDR3. The chain joins TRBV7-2 to TRBJ1-4, with TRBD1 matching 8 bases. Germline lookup yields CDR1 SGHTA and CDR2 FQGNSA. The CDR3 extends over 14 amino acids. The V and J ends lost 5 bases and 8 bases, in that order; junction bases with no gene match: 7. The CDR3 sequence: CASSPDRGGEKLFF. The CDR3 nucleotides are TGTGCCAGCAGCCCCGACAGGGGTGGAGAAAAACTGTTTTTT.

This sequence joins TRBV29-1 and TRBJ2-5; maybe TRBD2 (5 bases). V shed 7 bases and J shed 3 bases, with 18 bases lying between them. The germline V gene encodes CDR1 SQVTM and CDR2 ANQGSEA. CDR3 length equals 14 residues. The CDR3 sequence: CSAEGLYLKETQYF. DNA of the CDR3: TGCAGCGCCGAAGGACTGTACCTTAAAGAGACCCAGTACTTC.

The chain uses TRBV19 and TRBJ2-7, with TRBD2 identical over 7 bases. V gave up 3 bases and J gave up 5 bases; unmatched junction bases: 1. Germline-derived CDR1 and CDR2 are LNHDA and SQIVND (reference sequence). The CDR3 runs 12 residues. This chain's CDR3 is CASSMAGDEQYF. CDR3 bases: TGTGCCAGTAGTATGGCGGGGGACGAGCAGTACTTC.

This clone was seen more than once but under ten times. This rearrangement joins TRBV4-1 to TRBJ1-2, with TRBD1 as a possible D gene (6 bases). CDR1 and CDR2 from the germline V gene are MGHRA and YSYEKL. The length of the CDR3 is 18 residues. V lost 6 bases and J lost 4, with 27 bases in between. CDR3 in amino acids: CASSQSLGGGPATYGYTF. The DNA for the CDR3 is TGCGCCAGCAGTCAATCCCTCGGCGGGGGCCCTGCTACCTATGGCTACACCTTC.

The rearrangement joins TRBV25-1 to TRBJ1-5; D gene uncertain. The CDR3 sequence is 14 residues long. With 2 bases removed from V and 0 bases from J, the gap between germline ends came to 5 bases. The germline CDR1 and CDR2 sequences are MGHDK and SYGVNS. The CDR3 here is CASSEPGSNQPQHF. The CDR3 bases are TGTGCCAGCAGTGAACCCGGTAGCAATCAGCCCCAGCATTTT.